These T cell receptor beta chains were read from a single sample in a study of blood T cell repertoires in COVID-19. Assay used: immunoSEQ multiplex PCR; TCRdb lists only in-frame clones, some missing. This table has 85,000 to 120,000 clones, around 87% appearing once. The sequenced material came from peripheral blood. The origin of the receptors is a man in his fifties with active or convalescent COVID-19. Both conserved end residues are part of each CDR3. Fields, in order: D gene, clone size, J gene, V gene, CDR3 protein, CDR3 DNA. A D gene is named only where the DNA matches it firmly. Some rows mark clone size as missing; the rest say once, few, many or name a class of expanded clone.

D: NA; size: once; J: TRBJ1-1; V: TRBV5-5; CDR3: CASSLLGTGDTEAFF; DNA: TGTGCCAGCAGCTTGCTGGGGACGGGGGACACTGAAGCTTTCTTT
D: NA; size: NA; J: TRBJ2-5; V: TRBV24-1; CDR3: CATSEHTGYQETQYF; DNA: TGTGCCACCAGTGAGCATACAGGGTACCAAGAGACCCAGTACTTC
D: NA; size: once; J: TRBJ1-2; V: TRBV14; CDR3: CASSQWAEIYGYTF; DNA: TGTGCCAGCAGCCAATGGGCAGAAATCTATGGCTACACCTTC
D: NA; size: few; J: TRBJ1-3; V: TRBV5-1; CDR3: CASSLAIGNTIYF; DNA: TGCGCCAGCAGCTTGGCCATTGGAAACACCATATATTTT
D: NA; size: NA; J: TRBJ2-3; V: TRBV5-8; CDR3: CASSRQVNTDTQYF; DNA: TGTGCCAGCAGCCGACAGGTAAACACAGATACGCAGTATTTT
D: NA; size: NA; J: TRBJ2-7; V: TRBV4-3; CDR3: CASSQDPQGVYEQYF; DNA: TGCGCCAGCAGCCAAGATCCCCAAGGGGTCTACGAGCAGTACTTC
D: TRBD1; size: NA; J: TRBJ1-5; V: TRBV20-1; CDR3: CSASPRQGDQPQHF; DNA: TGCAGTGCTAGTCCTAGACAGGGCGATCAGCCCCAGCATTTT
D: TRBD1; size: NA; J: TRBJ1-2; V: TRBV3-1/TRBV3-2; CDR3: CASTGTGSTYGYTF; DNA: TGTGCCAGCACCGGGACAGGGAGTACCTATGGCTACACCTTC
D: NA; size: NA; J: TRBJ1-2; V: TRBV5-1; CDR3: CASSLRPGGAPEGDYGYTF; DNA: TGCGCCAGCAGCTTGCGTCCTGGGGGGGCGCCTGAGGGAGACTATGGCTACACCTTC
D: NA; size: NA; J: TRBJ2-3; V: TRBV5-1; CDR3: CATTPGTSTDTQYF; DNA: TGCGCCACCACACCAGGGACTAGCACAGATACGCAGTATTTT
D: NA; size: NA; J: TRBJ2-1; V: TRBV16; CDR3: CASSQGGTHNEQFF; DNA: TGTGCCAGCAGCCAGGGTGGGACACACAATGAGCAGTTCTTC
D: TRBD2; size: few; J: TRBJ2-3; V: TRBV2; CDR3: CASSLTSGGAQDTQYF; DNA: TGTGCCAGCAGTCTTACTAGCGGGGGGGCCCAAGATACGCAGTATTTT
D: NA; size: few; J: TRBJ1-6; V: TRBV7-6; CDR3: CASSLAEDSPLHF; DNA: TGTGCCAGCAGCTTGGCGGAGGATTCACCCCTCCACTTT
D: NA; size: NA; J: TRBJ1-5; V: TRBV7-9; CDR3: CASSLTDSKPQHF; DNA: TGTGCCAGCAGCTTAACCGACAGTAAGCCCCAGCATTTT
D: TRBD1; size: NA; J: TRBJ2-7; V: TRBV3-1/TRBV3-2; CDR3: CASSQVGAGGREQYF; DNA: TGTGCCAGCAGCCAAGTGGGAGCAGGGGGCCGCGAGCAGTACTTC
D: TRBD1; size: NA; J: TRBJ2-2; V: TRBV3-1/TRBV3-2; CDR3: CASSPRQGGTGELFF; DNA: TGTGCCAGCAGCCCCAGACAGGGCGGGACCGGGGAGCTGTTTTTT
D: NA; size: NA; J: TRBJ2-7; V: TRBV7-2; CDR3: CASSLAYHNYEQYF; DNA: TGTGCCAGCAGCTTAGCGTACCACAACTACGAGCAGTACTTC
D: NA; size: NA; J: TRBJ1-6; V: TRBV10-3; CDR3: CAIGAQGNSPLHF; DNA: TGTGCCATCGGGGCTCAGGGTAATTCACCCCTCCACTTT
D: NA; size: NA; J: TRBJ1-5; V: TRBV19; CDR3: CASSVVSYSNQPQHF; DNA: TGTGCCAGTAGTGTAGTTTCTTATAGCAATCAGCCCCAGCATTTT
D: NA; size: NA; J: TRBJ2-2; V: TRBV12-3/TRBV12-4; CDR3: CASSPGGELFF; DNA: TGTGCCAGCAGTCCCGGCGGGGAGCTGTTTTTT
D: NA; size: many; J: TRBJ1-3; V: TRBV5-1; CDR3: CASSLTTGNTIYF; DNA: TGCGCCAGCAGCTTGACAACAGGAAACACCATATATTTT
D: NA; size: NA; J: TRBJ1-3; V: TRBV4-2; CDR3: CASSQEGVNSGNTIYF; DNA: TGTGCCAGCAGCCAAGAAGGGGTGAACTCTGGAAACACCATATATTTT
D: TRBD1; size: NA; J: TRBJ1-1; V: TRBV12-3/TRBV12-4; CDR3: CASSPSDRGAFF; DNA: TGTGCCAGCAGCCCCTCAGACAGGGGAGCTTTCTTT
D: NA; size: NA; J: TRBJ2-3; V: TRBV27; CDR3: CASSSFGDTQYF; DNA: TGTGCCAGCAGTTCCTTCGGGGATACGCAGTATTTT
D: NA; size: NA; J: TRBJ2-5; V: TRBV3-1/TRBV3-2; CDR3: CASSQFGEEGTQYF; DNA: TGTGCCAGCAGCCAATTTGGCGAGGAGGGGACCCAGTACTTC
D: NA; size: NA; J: TRBJ1-5; V: TRBV19; CDR3: CASSGGGANSNQPQHF; DNA: TGTGCCAGTAGTGGTGGGGGGGCAAATAGCAATCAGCCCCAGCATTTT
D: TRBD1; size: NA; J: TRBJ2-7; V: TRBV5-4; CDR3: CASCQGESYEQYF; DNA: TGTGCCAGCTGCCAGGGGGAGTCCTACGAGCAGTACTTC
D: TRBD1; size: NA; J: TRBJ1-1; V: TRBV6-2/TRBV6-3; CDR3: CASSYSIMGQLMNTEAFF; DNA: TGTGCCAGCAGTTACTCGATTATGGGACAGCTTATGAACACTGAAGCTTTCTTT
D: TRBD1; size: NA; J: TRBJ2-1; V: TRBV14; CDR3: CASSQAGGNEQFF; DNA: TGTGCCAGCAGCCAAGCAGGGGGAAATGAGCAGTTCTTC
D: NA; size: NA; J: TRBJ2-5; V: TRBV28; CDR3: CASSPGSGGRETQYF; DNA: TGTGCCAGCAGCCCCGGCTCAGGAGGTAGGGAGACCCAGTACTTC
D: NA; size: once; J: TRBJ1-5; V: TRBV19; CDR3: CASSVNGNQPQHF; DNA: TGTGCCAGTTCCGTTAATGGCAATCAGCCCCAGCATTTT
D: NA; size: NA; J: TRBJ2-5; V: TRBV11-2; CDR3: CASSLEVEETQYF; DNA: TGTGCCAGCAGCTTAGAGGTGGAGGAGACCCAGTACTTC
D: TRBD1; size: NA; J: TRBJ2-7; V: TRBV6-1; CDR3: CASSPRQGASYEQYF; DNA: TGTGCCAGCAGTCCCAGACAGGGAGCGTCCTACGAGCAGTACTTC
D: TRBD2; size: NA; J: TRBJ2-3; V: TRBV2; CDR3: CASSAGGGTDTQYF; DNA: TGTGCCAGCAGTGCTGGCGGGGGTACAGATACGCAGTATTTT
D: NA; size: NA; J: TRBJ2-5; V: TRBV7-2; CDR3: CASSFSRQETQYF; DNA: TGTGCCAGCAGCTTCTCGCGGCAAGAGACCCAGTACTTC
D: NA; size: NA; J: TRBJ2-3; V: TRBV6-5; CDR3: CASSRSGREDTQYF; DNA: TGTGCCAGCAGCAGGTCAGGGCGGGAAGATACGCAGTATTTT
D: TRBD1; size: NA; J: TRBJ2-5; V: TRBV30; CDR3: CAWDRGQETQYF; DNA: TGTGCCTGGGACAGGGGCCAAGAGACCCAGTACTTC
D: NA; size: NA; J: TRBJ2-3; V: TRBV10-3; CDR3: CAISESTDKDQDTQYF; DNA: TGTGCCATCAGTGAGTCTACAGACAAAGACCAAGATACGCAGTATTTT
D: NA; size: NA; J: TRBJ2-3; V: TRBV5-6; CDR3: CASSLGLDAGDTQYF; DNA: TGTGCCAGCAGCTTGGGTTTAGACGCAGGGGATACGCAGTATTTT
D: NA; size: NA; J: TRBJ2-2; V: TRBV5-1; CDR3: CASSPAGDTGELFF; DNA: TGCGCCAGCAGCCCAGCAGGGGACACCGGGGAGCTGTTTTTT